The 10 T cell receptor beta chains in this list originate from one sample, sequenced in a study of CD8 T cells in Susac syndrome. Reverse transcription of about 0.45 to 1 ug RNA used random hexamers. In TCRdb, the immunoSEQ multiplex PCR reads were re-called with MiXCR into one record per CDR3 protein. This table has 110,000 or so distinct CDR3 sequences, approximately 93% appearing once. The sequenced sample was CD4+ T cells from PBMCs. These receptors were taken from a human donor with multiple sclerosis.

V usage is TRBV5-4 and J usage is TRBJ1-2; D gene uncertain. Germline lookup yields CDR1 SGHNT and CDR2 YYREEE (reference sequence). This CDR3 contains 14 residues. Trimming stripped 3 bases from V and 8 bases from J, with 17 bases between. Here the CDR3 DNA reads TGTGCCAGCAGCTCCCAACTACTACTGGGGGGCTACACCTTC. Its protein product is CASSSQLLLGGYTF.

This clonotype was found once. The genes are TRBV20-1 and TRBJ1-6, with TRBD1 matching 7 bases. Germline values: CDR1 DFQATT, CDR2 SNEGSKA (reference sequence). V shed 1 base, J shed 7 bases, and the junction held 4 bases outside the gene matches. The CDR3 is 14 residues long. The CDR3 here is CSARGTGVNSPLHF. In DNA, the CDR3 is TGCAGTGCTAGAGGAACAGGGGTGAATTCACCCCTCCACTTT.

J is TRBJ2-3 and V is TRBV11-1; TRBD1 matches at 10 bases. Germline values: CDR1 SGHAT, CDR2 FQDESV (reference sequence). The CDR3 sequence is 16 residues long. Germline trimming cut 6 bases from V and 3 bases from J; bases unmatched to any gene: 9. In DNA form, the CDR3 reads TGTGCCAGCAGTTTTAACCGGGACAGGGGAACAGATACGCAGTATTTT. It codes for CASSFNRDRGTDTQYF.

J is TRBJ1-2 and V is TRBV15; D remains unclear. Trimming shortened V by 0 bases and J by 4 bases, and 12 bases separated the two germline ends. This CDR3 contains 15 residues. Germline CDR1 reads LNHNV; CDR2 reads YYDKDF (reference sequence). CDR3 sequence (DNA): TGTGCCACCAGCAGAGATAAGGGCGCTATCTATGGCTACACCTTC. This encodes CATSRDKGAIYGYTF.

V is TRBV11-3 and J is TRBJ2-1, with no clear D. From germline, CDR1 is SGHNT and CDR2 YENEEA. The germline V and J ends were trimmed by 0 bases and 10 bases, with 10 bases remaining between them. The CDR3 loop spans 13 amino acids. CDR3 protein: CASSLDPALEQFF. The CDR3 bases are TGTGCCAGCAGCTTAGATCCGGCGTTGGAGCAGTTCTTC.

This clonotype was counted a single time. This chain links TRBV20-1 with TRBJ1-6, with 9 bases matching TRBD1. V trimming: 6 bases; J trimming: 9 bases; junction bases outside the gene matches: 6. The CDR3 extends over 13 amino acids. Germline-derived CDR1 and CDR2 are DFQATT and SNEGSKA (reference sequence). CDR3 region: CSAPQGASSPLHF. In nucleotides, the CDR3 is TGCAGTGCGCCACAGGGGGCTAGTTCACCCCTCCACTTT.

This rearrangement joins TRBV30 to TRBJ2-1; D not certain. V shed 2 bases and J shed 9 bases, with 11 bases lying between them. Germline loops: CDR1 GTSNPN, CDR2 SVGIG (reference sequence). The CDR3 loop spans 12 amino acids. CDR3 in amino acids: CAWSIRTGEQFF. CDR3 sequence (DNA): TGTGCCTGGAGTATCCGAACGGGTGAGCAGTTCTTC.

The J gene is TRBJ2-7, the V gene TRBV12-3 or TRBV12-4, with 9 bases fitting TRBD1. The CDR3 runs 15 residues. The ends lost 2 bases at V and 3 bases at J; junction bases unmatched: 5. The chain's CDR3 is CASSLNRGRGYEQYF. In DNA, the CDR3 is TGTGCCAGCAGTTTAAACAGGGGGCGAGGCTACGAGCAGTACTTC.

The table lists this clonotype with a count of one. The chain has TRBV6-5 and TRBJ2-7; TRBD1 matches at 7 bases. Germline-derived CDR1 and CDR2 are MNHEY and SVGAGI. CDR3 length: 15 residues. Trimming at V came to 0 bases and at J to 6 bases, leaving 8 bases not matched to a gene. The DNA for the CDR3 is TGTGCCAGCAGTTACTCGATAAGACAGGGTGGCGAGCAGTACTTC. It specifies CASSYSIRQGGEQYF.

The V call is TRBV25-1, the J call TRBJ2-3; perhaps TRBD1 as D (5 bases). CDR1 is MGHDK and CDR2 is SYGVNS in the germline V gene. This CDR3 spans 13 amino acids. The ends were cut back, 4 bases at V and 8 bases at J, with 13 bases in the middle. The CDR3 reads CASSGGRVGTQYF. The CDR3 DNA reads as TGTGCCAGCAGTGGGGGCCGTGTGGGTACGCAGTATTTT.